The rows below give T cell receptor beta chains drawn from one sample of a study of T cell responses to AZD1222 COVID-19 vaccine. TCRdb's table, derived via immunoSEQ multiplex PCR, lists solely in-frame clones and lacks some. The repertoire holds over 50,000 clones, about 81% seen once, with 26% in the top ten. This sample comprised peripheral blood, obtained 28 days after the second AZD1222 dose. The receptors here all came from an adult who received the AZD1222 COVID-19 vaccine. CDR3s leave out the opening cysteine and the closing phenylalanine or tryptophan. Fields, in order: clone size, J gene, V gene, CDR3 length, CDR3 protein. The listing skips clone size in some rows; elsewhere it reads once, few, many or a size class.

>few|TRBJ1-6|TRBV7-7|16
ASRQNRVTILTYSPLH
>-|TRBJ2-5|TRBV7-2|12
ASRLQRPSETQY
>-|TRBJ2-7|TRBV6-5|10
ASSSLTGAQY
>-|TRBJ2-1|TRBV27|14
ASSEPGRSSYNEQF
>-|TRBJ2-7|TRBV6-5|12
ASRERQGPYEQY
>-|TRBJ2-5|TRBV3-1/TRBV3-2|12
ASSTPGQFVTQY
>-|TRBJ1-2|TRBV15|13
ATSRDTGRNYGYT
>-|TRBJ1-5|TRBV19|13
ASSTADRATQPQH
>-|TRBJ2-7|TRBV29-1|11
SVERQGSYEQY
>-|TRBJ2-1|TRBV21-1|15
ASSKGRTSGSRYEQF
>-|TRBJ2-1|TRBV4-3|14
ASSQESSGIGNEQF
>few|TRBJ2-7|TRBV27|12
ASSLYRTSAEQY
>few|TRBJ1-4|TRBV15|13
ATSREAGGAEKLF